This TCR beta chain appears in the sequencing data of a study of graft-versus-host responses after intestinal transplantation. The wider study: For approximately three years after anti-thymocyte globulin induction, all recipients took tacrolimus and steroids.

Germline lookup yields CDR1 SNHLY and CDR2 FYNNEI. Trimming at V came to 6 bases and at J to 7 bases, leaving 11 bases not matched to a gene. This CDR3 is built from 15 residues. Findings and caveats of the study: Early after transplant, HvG clones declined as circulating GvH clones peaked.

Repertoires were generated with immunoSEQ multiplex PCR, while TCRdb's copy carries only in-frame clones and drops some. In the table there are tens of thousands of clones, approximately 88% of which are singletons. Notes on this clone: Antigen specificity is unknown.

V usage is TRBV2 and J usage is TRBJ2-7; 11 bases align to TRBD2. This receptor was obtained from a human donor who received an intestinal transplant. The starting material was unstimulated CD4+ T cells sorted from spleen or lymph node cells, obtained before intestinal transplant. For the CDR3, the DNA is TGTGCCAGCAGCGAGACTAGCGGGGCCAGATTGGAGCAGTACTTC. This translates into CASSETSGARLEQYF.